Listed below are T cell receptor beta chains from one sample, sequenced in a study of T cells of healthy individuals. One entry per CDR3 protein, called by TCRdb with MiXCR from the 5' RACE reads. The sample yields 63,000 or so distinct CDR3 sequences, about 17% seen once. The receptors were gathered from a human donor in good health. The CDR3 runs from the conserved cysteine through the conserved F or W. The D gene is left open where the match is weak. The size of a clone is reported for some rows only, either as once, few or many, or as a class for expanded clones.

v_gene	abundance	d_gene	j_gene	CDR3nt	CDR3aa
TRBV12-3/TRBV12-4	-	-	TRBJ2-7	TGTGCCAGCAGTTTAGGGAGGAGGGTCCGGTCCTACGAGCAGTACTTC	CASSLGRRVRSYEQYF
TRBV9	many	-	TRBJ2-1	TGTGCCAGCAGCGTAAAGGGGGGCAATGAGCAGTTCTTC	CASSVKGGNEQFF
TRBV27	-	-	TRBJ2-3	TGTGCCAGCAGTTTTGCCGGAGATACGCAGTATTTT	CASSFAGDTQYF
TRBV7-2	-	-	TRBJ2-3	TGTGCCAGCAGACAACCCAGCGGTGCAGATACGCAGTATTTT	CASRQPSGADTQYF
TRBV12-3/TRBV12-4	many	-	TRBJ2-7	TGTGCCAGCACCACCCTGGGGTACCATCAGTACTTC	CASTTLGYHQYF
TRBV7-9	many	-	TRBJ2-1	TGTGCCAGCAGCTTTTCCGTTGGGAATGAGCAGTTCTTC	CASSFSVGNEQFF
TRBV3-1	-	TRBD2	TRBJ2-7	TGTGCCAGCAGCCAGGGGGGACTAGGCTACGAGCAGTACTTC	CASSQGGLGYEQYF
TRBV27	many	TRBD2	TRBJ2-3	TGTGCCAGCAGAGGGGCGGGAGGGCTATTTAAACAGTATTTT	CASRGAGGLFKQYF
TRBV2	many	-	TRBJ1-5	TGTGCCAGCAGGAGGGGCAATCAGCCCCAGCATTTT	CASRRGNQPQHF
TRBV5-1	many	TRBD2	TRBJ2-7	TGCGCCAGCAGCATACTAGCGGGAGGGCCCCACGAGCAGTACTTC	CASSILAGGPHEQYF
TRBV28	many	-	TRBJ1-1	TGTGCCAGCAAAGGGGGGTGGGGGACAATGAACACTGAAGCTTTCTTT	CASKGGWGTMNTEAFF
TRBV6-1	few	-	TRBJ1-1	TGTGCCAGCAGTGAACGAAGGGGAGCCGACACTGAAGCTTTCTTT	CASSERRGADTEAFF
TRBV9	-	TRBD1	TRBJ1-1	TGTGCCAGCAGCGTAGAAGGGGGCCTGGGAGACACTGAAGCTTTCTTT	CASSVEGGLGDTEAFF
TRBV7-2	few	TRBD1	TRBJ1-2	TGTGCCAGCAGCCCCCCGGACAGGAACTATGGCTACACCTTC	CASSPPDRNYGYTF
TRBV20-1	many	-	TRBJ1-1	TGCAGTGCCGTCGGGGGGTCGGTAAGCACTGAAGCTTTCTTT	CSAVGGSVSTEAFF
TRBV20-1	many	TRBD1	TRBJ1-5	TGCAGTGCTAGTGACAGGGGAGGGGATCAGCCCCAGCATTTT	CSASDRGGDQPQHF
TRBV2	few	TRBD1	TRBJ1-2	TGTGCCAGCAGTGATCAGGGGGCATGGGGCTACACCTTC	CASSDQGAWGYTF
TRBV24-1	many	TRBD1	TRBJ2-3	TGTGCCACCAGTGGGGACAGGGGCACAGATACGCAGTATTTT	CATSGDRGTDTQYF